The clone carrying this T cell receptor beta chain was counted between two and nine times. The data stem from a study of shared clonotypes between healthy human individuals. Here immunoSEQ multiplex PCR was the method, and the copy in TCRdb shows in-frame clones only, minus some. The sample has some 1,100,000 clones, about 80% seen once. Per germline, CDR1 SQVTM and CDR2 ANQGSEA. The CDR3 contains 12 residues. V lost 8 bases and J 6 bases, leaving 16 bases between the germline ends. The sample taken for sequencing was memory CD4+ T cells from PBMCs. Subset specified: CD45RA-negative fraction. The clonotype comes from a young man in good health. Some clones in this sample may be carry-over from other donors' samples. The chain uses TRBV29-1 and TRBJ1-1; D is unresolved. The CDR3 is CSTASYLPEAFF. In DNA form, the CDR3 reads TGCAGCACGGCCAGCTACTTACCTGAAGCTTTCTTT.